The 12 T cell receptor beta chains presented below share a single source sample, sequenced in a study of cytomegalovirus exposure and HLA in healthy donors. PCR involved 60 Vbeta and 13 Jbeta primers. Here immunoSEQ multiplex PCR was the method, and the copy in TCRdb shows in-frame clones only, minus some. The table includes 130,000 to 150,000 clones, roughly 78% detected once. The specimen was PBMCs. The receptors shown here come from a female donor in good health and CMV-seronegative.

The chain joins TRBV19 to TRBJ2-7, with 10 nucleotides matching TRBD1. The V segment lost 8 bases and the J segment 3 bases; nucleotides outside the gene matches: 10. Germline V gene lookup returns CDR1 LNHDA and CDR2 SQIVND (reference sequence). The CDR3 covers 15 residues. The CDR3 DNA follows: TGTGCCAGTGGCCCCCGAGGGACAGGGGACTACGAGCAGTACTTC. This encodes CASGPRGTGDYEQYF.

This clone was recorded a few times. The rearrangement links TRBV5-1 to TRBJ1-2; 8 positions agree with TRBD1. V shed 5 bases, J shed 8 bases, and the junction held 8 bases outside the gene matches. CDR1 and CDR2 from the germline V gene are SGHRS and YFSETQ. The CDR3 has 13 residues. Here the CDR3 DNA reads TGCGCCAGCAGAGGGACAGGTGAAATCGGCTACACCTTC. Its protein is CASRGTGEIGYTF.

The rearrangement links TRBV6-1 to TRBJ1-2, with a weak D call TRBD1 (6 bases). V was shortened by 4 bases and J by 1 base, with 13 bases between the two germline ends. The germline gives CDR1 MNHNS, CDR2 SASEGT. This CDR3 spans 15 amino acids. In DNA, the CDR3 is TGTGCCAGCAGTGGCCCCGAACAGGGTAACTATGGCTACACCTTC. Encoded protein: CASSGPEQGNYGYTF.

The rearrangement links TRBV4-1 to TRBJ2-1; 10 nucleotides agree with TRBD2. V trimming: 5 bases; J trimming: 6 bases; junction bases outside the gene matches: 7. The CDR3 is 15 amino acids. In germline, CDR1 is MGHRA, CDR2 YSYEKL. The CDR3 sequence: CASSDFGTSVNEQFF. The DNA of the CDR3 is TGCGCCAGCAGCGATTTCGGGACTAGCGTCAATGAGCAGTTCTTC.

The chain has TRBV4-1 and TRBJ2-5; TRBD1 is a possible D gene (6 bases). The DNA end is more similar to TRBJ2-7, so the J call may be wrong. The CDR3 covers 14 residues. Germline V gene data show CDR1 as MGHRA and CDR2 as YSYEKL. The CDR3 here is CASSQQQGDHEQYF. The CDR3 nucleotides are TGCGCCAGCAGCCAGCAACAGGGTGACCACGAGCAGTACTTC.

The CDR3 bases are TGTGCCAGCAGCGTAGAAGGTGTCAGGGGGCCTGGGGCGGGCAATTCACCCCTCCACTTT. Amino acids: CASSVEGVRGPGAGNSPLHF. The J gene is TRBJ1-6, the V gene TRBV9; 8 bases are a match to TRBD1. The length of the CDR3 is 20 residues. J gave up 7 bases and V 0 bases, and 18 bases lay outside the gene matches. Germline assignment: CDR1 SGDLS and CDR2 YYNGEE. Variable domain in full (rest from reference TRBV9 and TRBJ1-6): DSGVTQTPKHLITATGQRVTLRCSPRSGDLSVYWYQQSLDQGLQFLIQYYNGEERAKGNILERFSAQQFPDLHSELNLSSLELGDSALYFCASSVEGVRGPGAGNSPLHFGNGTRLTVT.

This clone has only a few counts. The chain joins TRBV12-2 to TRBJ1-4. TRBV12-2 is a known pseudogene. The CDR3 has 17 amino acids. The CDR3 here is CASRYGFEEPTNEKLFF. In DNA form, the CDR3 reads TGTGCAAGTCGCTACGGATTCGAGGAGCCAACTAATGAAAAACTGTTTTTT.

V gene TRBV6-4 combines with J gene TRBJ1-2; D is undetermined. Germline lookup yields CDR1 MRHNA and CDR2 SNTAGT. V shed 10 bases and J shed 0 bases, with 12 bases lying between them. The CDR3 is made up of 13 amino acids. The DNA for the CDR3 is TGTGCCACGTTTCCCCCAGCTAACTATGGCTACACCTTC. Residues: CATFPPANYGYTF.

This clone was picked up a small number of times. In DNA form, the CDR3 reads TGTGCCAGCAGTGAAGGGACAGGGGCGACCACTGAAGCTTTCTTT. Translated, it gives CASSEGTGATTEAFF. This chain joins TRBV2 and TRBJ1-1; TRBD1 matches at 9 bases. Germline-derived CDR1 and CDR2 are SNHLY and FYNNEI. Trimming took 1 base from V and 4 from J; bases not matched to a gene: 4. The CDR3 covers 15 residues.

The chain has TRBV29-1 and TRBJ1-2; D unresolved. The CDR3 contains 13 residues. CDR1 is SQVTM, CDR2 ANQGSEA, per germline. CDR3: CGCQRRAGNGYTF. Here the CDR3 DNA reads TGCGGCTGCCAGAGGCGGGCCGGAAATGGCTACACCTTC.

As DNA, the CDR3 is TGTGCCAGTAGGGGGGAGGGCCTGGGGGGGCAGTTCTTC. The encoded protein is CASRGEGLGGQFF. The V call is TRBV19, the J call TRBJ2-1, with 7 bases lining up with TRBD2. The CDR3 loop spans 13 amino acids. With V trimmed by 6 bases and J by 12 bases, 11 bases remained unmatched. Germline CDR1 is LNHDA and CDR2 is SQIVND (reference sequence).

The genes are TRBV28 and TRBJ2-7; unclear D gene. Looked up from germline, CDR1 is MDHEN and CDR2 is SYDVKM. CDR3 length equals 14 residues. Deletions cut 2 bases from V and 0 bases from J, with 8 bases between. The DNA for the CDR3 is TGTGCCAGCAGTTTACAGGTCCGCTCCTACGAGCAGTACTTC. The encoded protein is CASSLQVRSYEQYF.